This T cell receptor (beta chain) was captured by sequencing in a study of STAT3 mutations in large granular lymphocyte leukemia. The study, taken as a whole, reports: Treatment regimens differed across patients between samplings. In T-cell large granular lymphocyte leukemia, about half of patients showed multiple immunodominant subclonotypes. Suggested: STAT3 mutation was not the ancestral event for these clonal expansions. Clonal expansion was inferred from other time points because no sample existed at each clone's first appearance.

The germline CDR1 and CDR2 sequences are SGHAT and FQNNGV. V gave up 3 bases and J gave up 3 bases; unmatched junction bases: 2. This CDR3 is 14 amino acids long. Sequencing was performed with immunoSEQ multiplex PCR; in TCRdb, only in-frame clones are kept and a portion is missing. This sample has 25,000 to 30,000 clones, with 65% to 80% found just once. Comment on this clone: The antigen remains unidentified.

The rearrangement links TRBV11-2 to TRBJ1-5, with 7 bases aligning to TRBD1. The sequence was obtained from a woman aged 45-65 years with T-cell large granular lymphocyte leukemia. Some clones in this sample may be carry-over from other donors' samples. Material: peripheral blood mononuclear cells. The CDR3 nucleotides are TGTGCCAGCAGCTTGGACAGGCTCAATCAGCCCCAGCATTTT. Its translation is CASSLDRLNQPQHF.